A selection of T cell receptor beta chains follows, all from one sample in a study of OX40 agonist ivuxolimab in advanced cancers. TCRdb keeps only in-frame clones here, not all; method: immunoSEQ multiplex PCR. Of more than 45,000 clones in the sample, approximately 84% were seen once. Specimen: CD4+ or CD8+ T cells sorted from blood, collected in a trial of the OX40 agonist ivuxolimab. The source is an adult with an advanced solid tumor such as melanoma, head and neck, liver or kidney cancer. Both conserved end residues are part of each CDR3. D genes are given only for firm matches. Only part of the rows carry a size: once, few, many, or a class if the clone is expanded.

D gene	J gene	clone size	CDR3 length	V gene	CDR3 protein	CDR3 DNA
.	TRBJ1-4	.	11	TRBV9	CASRLTGELFF	TGTGCCAGCCGATTAACAGGTGAACTGTTTTTT
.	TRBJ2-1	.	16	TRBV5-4	CASSGRTVSSYNEQFF	TGTGCCAGCAGCGGAAGGACAGTTAGCTCCTACAATGAGCAGTTCTTC
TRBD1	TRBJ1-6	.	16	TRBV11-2	CASSRPTTGGNSPLHF	TGTGCCAGCAGCCGTCCGACGACAGGGGGAAATTCACCCCTCCACTTT
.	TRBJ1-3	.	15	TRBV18	CASSPLGPPGNTIYF	TGTGCCAGCTCACCACTAGGGCCGCCAGGAAACACCATATATTTT
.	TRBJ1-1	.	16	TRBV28	CASSSATSILNTEAFF	TGTGCCAGCAGTTCGGCGACCTCGATCCTGAACACTGAAGCTTTCTTT
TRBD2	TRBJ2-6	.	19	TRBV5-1	CASSSISGGLGSGANVLTF	TGCGCCAGCAGCTCGATTTCGGGGGGGCTCGGCTCTGGGGCCAACGTCCTGACTTTC
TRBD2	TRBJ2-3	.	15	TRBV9	CASSVTQTSADTQYF	TGTGCCAGCAGCGTAACCCAGACTAGCGCAGATACGCAGTATTTT
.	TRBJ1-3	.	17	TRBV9	CASSVAGSGTLGNTIYF	TGTGCCAGCAGCGTAGCGGGCTCGGGGACCCTGGGTAACACCATATATTTT
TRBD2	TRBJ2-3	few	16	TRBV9	CASSLWTSGSGDTQYF	TGTGCCAGCAGCTTATGGACTAGCGGGAGTGGAGATACGCAGTATTTT
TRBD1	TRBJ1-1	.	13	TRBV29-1	CSVGQEQETEAFF	TGCAGCGTAGGACAGGAGCAGGAGACTGAAGCTTTCTTT
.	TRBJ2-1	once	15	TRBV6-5	CASSYVGRVEEEQFF	TGTGCCAGCAGTTACGTCGGCAGGGTTGAGGAGGAGCAGTTCTTC
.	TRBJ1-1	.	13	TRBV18	CASSDGVNTEAFF	TGTGCCAGCTCGGATGGGGTGAACACTGAAGCTTTCTTT
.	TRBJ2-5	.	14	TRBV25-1	CASSEVGSRETQYF	TGTGCCAGCAGTGAAGTTGGGAGCAGGGAGACCCAGTACTTC
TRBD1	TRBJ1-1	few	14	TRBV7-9	CASSFTGVNTEAFF	TGTGCCAGCAGCTTTACAGGGGTGAACACTGAAGCTTTCTTT
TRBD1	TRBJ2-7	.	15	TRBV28	CASRGHGTERREQYF	TGTGCCAGCCGCGGTCACGGGACAGAAAGGCGCGAGCAGTACTTC
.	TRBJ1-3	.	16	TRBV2	CASSEWWTSSGNTIYF	TGTGCCAGCAGTGAGTGGTGGACAAGCTCTGGAAACACCATATATTTT